The rows below give T cell receptor beta chains drawn from one sample of a study of blood T cell repertoires in COVID-19. Libraries were prepared by immunoSEQ multiplex PCR; TCRdb keeps only in-frame clonotypes and omits some of them. The table has approximately 190,000 clones, about 86% seen once. The material sequenced was peripheral blood. These receptors originate from a young man with active or convalescent COVID-19. CDR3s leave out the opening cysteine and the closing phenylalanine or tryptophan. The order of the fields is CDR3 protein, J gene, V gene.

cdr3_aa: ASSAIIQGLYYGYT
j_call: TRBJ1-2
v_call: TRBV27

cdr3_aa: ASSLDSGRAYNEQF
j_call: TRBJ2-1
v_call: TRBV7-6

cdr3_aa: AWTSGSPYNEQF
j_call: TRBJ2-1
v_call: TRBV30

cdr3_aa: ASSQDLKERGYT
j_call: TRBJ1-2
v_call: TRBV4-3

cdr3_aa: ASALRGSYNEQF
j_call: TRBJ2-1
v_call: TRBV28

cdr3_aa: ASSSATGAGNTIY
j_call: TRBJ1-3
v_call: TRBV4-3

cdr3_aa: ASSSGTSWAGTEAF
j_call: TRBJ1-1
v_call: TRBV11-2

cdr3_aa: ASSIRGQGSGEQY
j_call: TRBJ2-7
v_call: TRBV19

cdr3_aa: AWSNRVNYGYT
j_call: TRBJ1-2
v_call: TRBV30

cdr3_aa: ASSQEAGSYEQY
j_call: TRBJ2-7
v_call: TRBV3-1/TRBV3-2

cdr3_aa: ASSVALAGGNEQF
j_call: TRBJ2-1
v_call: TRBV9

cdr3_aa: SVPGRGGTEAF
j_call: TRBJ1-1
v_call: TRBV29-1

cdr3_aa: ASSYSRGQNGYT
j_call: TRBJ1-2
v_call: TRBV6-5

cdr3_aa: ASSLDGGGGEKLF
j_call: TRBJ1-4
v_call: TRBV5-1

cdr3_aa: ASSSGFSPLH
j_call: TRBJ1-6
v_call: TRBV28

cdr3_aa: ASSRVELMNTEAF
j_call: TRBJ1-1
v_call: TRBV19

cdr3_aa: ASRPGGVTEAF
j_call: TRBJ1-1
v_call: TRBV6-5

cdr3_aa: ASRLGTGGRPEAF
j_call: TRBJ1-1
v_call: TRBV5-1

cdr3_aa: ASNLPPDTQY
j_call: TRBJ2-3
v_call: TRBV19

cdr3_aa: ATSDPSQGVYNEQF
j_call: TRBJ2-1
v_call: TRBV24-1

cdr3_aa: ASSQERGTAYEQY
j_call: TRBJ2-7
v_call: TRBV4-1

cdr3_aa: ASSRGGFKKPYEQY
j_call: TRBJ2-7
v_call: TRBV21-1

cdr3_aa: ASSQAVPSGAF
j_call: TRBJ1-1
v_call: TRBV4-1

cdr3_aa: ASSDRFYEQF
j_call: TRBJ2-1
v_call: TRBV6-1

cdr3_aa: AWSVGQGKETQY
j_call: TRBJ2-5
v_call: TRBV30

cdr3_aa: TSSQERSGTDEQF
j_call: TRBJ2-1
v_call: TRBV1

cdr3_aa: ASRDISDRNTEAF
j_call: TRBJ1-1
v_call: TRBV6-5

cdr3_aa: ASSLKQGAAGNTIY
j_call: TRBJ1-3
v_call: TRBV6-6

cdr3_aa: ASSPPGTGLIGYT
j_call: TRBJ1-2
v_call: TRBV18

cdr3_aa: ATSDGQGRNTIY
j_call: TRBJ1-3
v_call: TRBV24-1

cdr3_aa: ASSLGDRVGNQPQH
j_call: TRBJ1-5
v_call: TRBV5-8

cdr3_aa: ASSLSPEGLLGYT
j_call: TRBJ1-2
v_call: TRBV28

cdr3_aa: ASSPTVDRRNNEQF
j_call: TRBJ2-1
v_call: TRBV28

cdr3_aa: ASTASGGPTEAF
j_call: TRBJ1-1
v_call: TRBV11-3

cdr3_aa: ASSTSTGTGAGYT
j_call: TRBJ1-2
v_call: TRBV19

cdr3_aa: ASSLTGQSSYNEQF
j_call: TRBJ2-1
v_call: TRBV11-3

cdr3_aa: ASSQGQGISGNTIY
j_call: TRBJ1-3
v_call: TRBV27

cdr3_aa: ASSRGQGEGYT
j_call: TRBJ1-2
v_call: TRBV7-9

cdr3_aa: ASSHGQGTYNEQF
j_call: TRBJ2-1
v_call: TRBV11-2

cdr3_aa: ASGTPGQGGLRGYT
j_call: TRBJ1-2
v_call: TRBV19

cdr3_aa: ASSFGGGETQY
j_call: TRBJ2-5
v_call: TRBV7-2

cdr3_aa: ASSLLGATDYGYT
j_call: TRBJ1-2
v_call: TRBV6-5

cdr3_aa: ASSSSETDTQY
j_call: TRBJ2-3
v_call: TRBV6-4

cdr3_aa: ASSPGTGITYNEQF
j_call: TRBJ2-1
v_call: TRBV7-2

cdr3_aa: ASNTGAEFNEKLF
j_call: TRBJ1-4
v_call: TRBV5-6